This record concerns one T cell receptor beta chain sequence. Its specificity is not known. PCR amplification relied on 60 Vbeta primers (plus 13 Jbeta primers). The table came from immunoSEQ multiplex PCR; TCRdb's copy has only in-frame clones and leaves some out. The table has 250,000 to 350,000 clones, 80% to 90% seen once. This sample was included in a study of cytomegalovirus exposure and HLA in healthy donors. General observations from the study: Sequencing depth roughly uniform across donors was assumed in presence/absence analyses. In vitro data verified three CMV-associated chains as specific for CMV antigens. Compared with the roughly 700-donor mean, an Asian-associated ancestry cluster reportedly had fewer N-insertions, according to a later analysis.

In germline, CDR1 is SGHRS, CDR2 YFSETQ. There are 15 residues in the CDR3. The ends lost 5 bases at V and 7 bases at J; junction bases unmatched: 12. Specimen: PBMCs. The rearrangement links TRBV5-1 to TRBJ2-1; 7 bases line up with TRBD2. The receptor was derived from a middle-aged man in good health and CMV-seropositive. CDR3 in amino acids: CASRFWASGENEQFF. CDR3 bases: TGCGCCAGCAGGTTCTGGGCTAGCGGAGAGAATGAGCAGTTCTTC. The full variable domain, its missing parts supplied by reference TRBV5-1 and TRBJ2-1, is KAGVTQTPRYLIKTRGQQVTLSCSPISGHRSVSWYQQTPGQGLQFLFEYFSETQRNKGNFPGRFSGRQFSNSRSEMNVSTLELGDSALYLCASRFWASGENEQFFGPGTRLTVL.